The 14 T cell receptor beta chains reported below all come from one sample, sequenced in a study of CD8+CD57+ T cells in acquired aplastic anemia. Genomic DNA served as template for TCR beta VDJ and CDR3 profiling. Each CDR3 protein is one row after TCRdb ran MiXCR on the reads. The sample has around 230,000 distinct CDR3 sequences, under 65% seen once. The sequenced material came from sorted CD4+, CD8+, or CD8+CD57+ T cells (not recorded which) from PBMCs. The receptors originated from a human donor in good health.

This chain joins TRBV5-1 and TRBJ2-3; tentative D call: TRBD1 (6 bases). The CDR3 is 14 amino acids. The V end was cut by 5 bases, the J end by 0 bases, with 10 bases between. Germline V CDR1 and CDR2: SGHRS, YFSETQ. CDR3 sequence (DNA): TGCGCCAGCAGACGGGACAAAAGCACAGATACGCAGTATTTT. As protein: CASRRDKSTDTQYF.

This clonotype appeared a few times. This rearrangement joins TRBV20-1 to TRBJ2-3; no firm D call. CDR3 length: 13 residues. The V end was cut by 6 bases, the J end by 0 bases, with 10 bases between. The V gene's germline CDR1 is DFQATT and CDR2 SNEGSKA (reference sequence). CDR3 protein: CSAVRTSTDTQYF. CDR3 in DNA: TGCAGTGCCGTACGAACTAGCACAGATACGCAGTATTTT.

The V gene is TRBV7-3, the J gene TRBJ2-3; maybe TRBD2 (6 bases). In germline, CDR1 is SGHTA, CDR2 FQGTGA. This CDR3 comprises 16 residues. V lost 2 bases and J 4 bases, leaving 16 bases between the germline ends. CDR3 region: CASSLVLREEADTQYF. DNA for the CDR3: TGTGCCAGCAGCTTAGTGCTAAGGGAGGAGGCAGATACGCAGTATTTT. The whole variable domain, filled in from reference TRBV7-3 and TRBJ2-3, reads GAGVSQTPSNKVTEKGKYVELRCDPISGHTALYWYRQSLGQGPEFLIYFQGTGAADDSGLPNDRFFAVRPEGSVSTLKIQRTERGDSAVYLCASSLVLREEADTQYFGPGTRLTVL.

This clonotype was counted at least ten times. The rearrangement uses TRBV9 and TRBJ1-1, with D perhaps TRBD1 (5 bases). This CDR3 comprises 16 residues. The ends were cut back, 0 bases at V and 1 base at J, with 13 bases in the middle. Germline lookup yields CDR1 SGDLS and CDR2 YYNGEE. In DNA form, the CDR3 reads TGTGCCAGCAGCGTAGAGGGGTCGCCCACGAACACTGAAGCTTTCTTT. It codes for CASSVEGSPTNTEAFF.

J is TRBJ2-7 and V is TRBV11-1; tentative D call: TRBD1 (9 bases). V was pared by 2 bases and J by 6 bases, with 23 bases between. Germline-derived CDR1 and CDR2 are SGHAT and FQDESV (reference sequence). The CDR3 loop spans 17 amino acids. CDR3 sequence reads: CASSLPGGGQGNPEQYF. CDR3 DNA: TGTGCCAGCAGCTTACCCGGGGGGGGACAGGGTAATCCCGAGCAGTACTTC.

Ten or more counts support this clonotype. This chain links TRBV10-1 with TRBJ2-1; a possible D gene is TRBD2 (6 bases). Trimming removed 2 bases from V and 3 bases from J, with 11 bases in between. The germline gives CDR1 WNHNN, CDR2 SYGVQD (reference sequence). The CDR3 extends over 15 amino acids. CDR3 amino acids: CASSEPAGGYNEQFF. CDR3 nucleotide sequence: TGCGCCAGCAGTGAGCCAGCGGGTGGCTACAATGAGCAGTTCTTC.

This clonotype was seen only once. The J gene is TRBJ1-1, the V gene TRBV20-1; tentatively, D is TRBD1 (5 bases). Trimming stripped 0 bases from V and 11 bases from J, with 13 bases between. The germline CDR1 and CDR2 sequences are DFQATT and SNEGSKA (reference sequence). This CDR3 comprises 12 residues. The CDR3, as DNA: TGCAGTGCTAGAGATGAGGGCAAGGGGGCTTTCTTT. Translated: CSARDEGKGAFF.

The V and J genes are TRBV2 and TRBJ2-1, with TRBD1 identical over 9 bases. V shed 5 bases and J 9 bases; nucleotides not matched to a gene: 8. The germline V gene encodes CDR1 SNHLY and CDR2 FYNNEI. This CDR3 comprises 14 residues. CDR3 residues: CASSSTTGGFEQFF. The CDR3 DNA is TGTGCCAGCAGTTCTACGACAGGGGGTTTTGAGCAGTTCTTC.

This clonotype was seen a handful of times. J is TRBJ1-1 and V is TRBV10-1; D not certain. Trimming stripped 2 bases from V and 2 bases from J, with 9 bases between. Germline V CDR1 and CDR2: WNHNN, SYGVQD (reference sequence). This CDR3 comprises 14 residues. The DNA of the CDR3 is TGCGCCAGCAGTGAGAGCAGACGAAACACTGAAGCTTTCTTT. This sequence encodes CASSESRRNTEAFF.

The rearrangement joins TRBV5-4 to TRBJ1-2, with D unresolved. Trimming took off 0 bases at V and 4 bases at J, with 13 bases between the two ends. Germline CDR1 is SGHNT and CDR2 is YYREEE (reference sequence). The CDR3 spans 15 residues. The CDR3 region is CASSLDSSSSYGYTF. CDR3 DNA sequence: TGTGCCAGCAGCTTGGACAGTTCTTCTTCCTATGGCTACACCTTC.

The V gene is TRBV24-1, the J gene TRBJ2-3, with TRBD1 matching over 8 bases. The germline V gene has CDR1 KGHDR and CDR2 SFDVKD. This CDR3 is 15 amino acids long. The V segment lost 0 bases and the J segment 4 bases; nucleotides outside the gene matches: 2. CDR3 sequence (DNA): TGTGCCACCAGTGATTTGGGACAGGGCTCAGATACGCAGTATTTT. This translates into CATSDLGQGSDTQYF.

This clonotype was detected once. V and J are TRBV25-1 and TRBJ1-1; 7 bases are a match to TRBD1. Germline lookup yields CDR1 MGHDK and CDR2 SYGVNS. The CDR3 has 14 amino acids. The V gene end was trimmed by 4 bases and the J gene end by 4 bases; junction bases not matched to a gene: 6. CDR3 sequence: CASSVSQGGTEAFF. DNA for the CDR3: TGTGCCAGCAGTGTTTCCCAGGGGGGCACTGAAGCTTTCTTT.

This clonotype was counted a few times. V usage is TRBV5-6 and J usage is TRBJ1-3; TRBD1 is a possible D gene (5 bases). The germline V and J ends were trimmed by 0 bases and 4 bases, with 8 bases remaining between them. The germline V gene encodes CDR1 SGHDT and CDR2 YYEEEE. The CDR3 contains 14 residues. The CDR3 protein is CASSLAGFGNTIYF. CDR3 DNA sequence: TGTGCCAGCAGCTTGGCAGGGTTCGGAAACACCATATATTTT.

The chain employs TRBV12-5 and TRBJ2-4; 8 bases map to TRBD2. Germline V gene sequence: CDR1 LGHNT, CDR2 FRNRAP. J gave up 9 bases and V 6 bases, and 7 bases lay outside the gene matches. The CDR3 is 13 amino acids. The CDR3 spells CASGPGLDSIQYF. The CDR3 DNA reads as TGTGCTAGTGGCCCGGGACTAGATTCCATTCAGTACTTC.